This TCR beta chain comes out of a study of blood T cell repertoires in COVID-19. Study overall: Acute-phase and convalescent COVID-19 samples originated in the United States, Italy and Spain. From T cells, B-cell-depleted T cells, or PBMCs came the material, which was cDNA or gDNA.

This clone was detected only once. In the original processing: Estimation of nucleated cell counts relied on the amplification of reference gene primers. Sequencing was performed with immunoSEQ multiplex PCR; in TCRdb, only in-frame clones are kept and a portion is missing. D and trimming were read from the DNA, whereas the V and J calls and clone size are those reported in that table. Among about 150,000 clones, approximately 80% were seen once, and the ten largest hold around 3.4%. The germline V gene encodes CDR1 SQVTM and CDR2 ANQGSEA. Deletions cut 7 bases from V and 7 bases from J, with 17 bases between. The length of the CDR3 is 12 residues.

The sample comprised peripheral blood. The rearrangement uses TRBV29-1 and TRBJ2-7; D is ambiguous. This sequence originates from an elderly woman with acute or convalescent COVID-19. The CDR3 nucleotides are TGCAGCGCCCGGGTCGGTGGCCCAGAGCAGTACTTC. Translated, it gives CSARVGGPEQYF.